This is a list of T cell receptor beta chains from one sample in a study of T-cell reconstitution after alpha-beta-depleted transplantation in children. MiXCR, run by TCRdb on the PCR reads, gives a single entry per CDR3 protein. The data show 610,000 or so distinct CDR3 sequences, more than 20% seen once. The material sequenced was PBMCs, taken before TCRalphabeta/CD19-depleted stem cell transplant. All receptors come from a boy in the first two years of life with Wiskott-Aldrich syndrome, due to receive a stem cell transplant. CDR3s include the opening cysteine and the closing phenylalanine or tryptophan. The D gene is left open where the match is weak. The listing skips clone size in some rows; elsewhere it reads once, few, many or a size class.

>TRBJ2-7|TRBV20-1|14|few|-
CSARSLGGAYEQYF
TGCAGTGCTAGGTCTCTGGGGGGAGCCTACGAGCAGTACTTC
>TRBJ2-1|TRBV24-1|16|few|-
CATSDALSSSYNEQFF
TGTGCCACCAGTGACGCTCTTTCTAGCTCCTACAATGAGCAGTTCTTC
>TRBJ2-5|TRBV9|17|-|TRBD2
CASSAGLAGTVQETQYF
TGTGCCAGCAGCGCGGGACTAGCGGGAACCGTCCAAGAGACCCAGTACTTC
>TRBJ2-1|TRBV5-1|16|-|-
CASSLVGTMLSGEQFF
TGCGCCAGCAGCTTGGTCGGGACAATGTTGAGTGGGGAGCAGTTCTTC
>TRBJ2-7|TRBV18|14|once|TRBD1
CASSPATGTYEQYF
TGTGCCAGCTCACCAGCGACAGGGACCTACGAGCAGTACTTC
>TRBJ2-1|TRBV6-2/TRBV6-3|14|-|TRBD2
CASSPVAGWNEQFF
TGTGCCAGCAGTCCAGTAGCGGGGTGGAATGAGCAGTTCTTC
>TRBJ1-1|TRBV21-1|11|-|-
CASSKDRVPCF
TGTGCCAGCAGCAAAGACAGGGTCCCTTGTTTT
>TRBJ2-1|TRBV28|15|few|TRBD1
CASSRDREPNNEQFF
TGTGCCAGCAGCCGTGACAGGGAGCCCAACAATGAGCAGTTCTTC
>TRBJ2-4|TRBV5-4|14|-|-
CASILRGRGNIQYF
TGTGCCAGCATCTTGCGGGGGCGAGGGAACATTCAGTACTTC
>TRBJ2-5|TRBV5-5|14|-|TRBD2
CASSWGLAQETQYF
TGTGCCAGCAGCTGGGGACTAGCCCAAGAGACCCAGTACTTC
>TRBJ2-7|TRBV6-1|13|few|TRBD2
CASSKRESGEQYF
TGTGCCAGCAGCAAGCGGGAGTCAGGCGAGCAGTACTTC
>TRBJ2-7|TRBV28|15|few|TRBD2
CASSLVLREDPEQYF
TGTGCCAGCAGTTTAGTCCTGCGGGAGGATCCCGAGCAGTACTTC
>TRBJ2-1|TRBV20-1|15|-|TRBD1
CSARRTGRYYNEQFF
TGCAGTGCTAGGAGGACAGGCCGATACTACAATGAGCAGTTCTTC
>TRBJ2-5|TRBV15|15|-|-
CATSRVYGFGETQYF
TGTGCCACCAGCAGAGTGTATGGGTTTGGAGAGACCCAGTACTTC
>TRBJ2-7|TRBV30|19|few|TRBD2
CAWNRRRGLAGGPGNEQYF
TGTGCCTGGAATAGGAGGCGAGGACTAGCGGGAGGGCCGGGAAACGAGCAGTACTTC
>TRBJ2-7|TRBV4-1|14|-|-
CASSQVDTDYEQYF
TGCGCCAGCAGCCAAGTGGACACTGACTACGAGCAGTACTTC
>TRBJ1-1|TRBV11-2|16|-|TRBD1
CASSRTGAYMNTEAFF
TGTGCCAGCAGCCGGACAGGGGCTTACATGAACACTGAAGCTTTCTTT
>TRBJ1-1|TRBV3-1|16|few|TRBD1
CASSLTGVNMNTEAFF
TGTGCCAGCAGCCTAACAGGGGTAAACATGAACACTGAAGCTTTCTTT
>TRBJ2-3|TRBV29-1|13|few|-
CSAGTLALRTQYF
TGCAGCGCTGGGACCTTAGCCTTGCGTACGCAGTATTTT
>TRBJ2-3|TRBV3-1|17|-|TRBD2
CASSQEGLAGGTDTQYF
TGTGCCAGCAGCCAAGAAGGACTAGCGGGAGGCACAGATACGCAGTATTTT
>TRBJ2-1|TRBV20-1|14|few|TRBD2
CSASTGGMGNEQFF
TGCAGTGCTAGCACGGGAGGAATGGGTAATGAGCAGTTCTTC
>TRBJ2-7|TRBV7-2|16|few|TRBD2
CASSLGLRELSYEQYF
TGTGCCAGCAGCTTAGGTCTGCGGGAGCTTTCCTACGAGCAGTACTTC
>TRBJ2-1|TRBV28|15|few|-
CASSFPSGPNTEQFF
TGTGCCAGCAGTTTCCCATCTGGGCCGAACACTGAGCAGTTCTTC
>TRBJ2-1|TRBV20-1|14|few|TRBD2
CSATLAGGSHEQFF
TGCAGTGCAACTCTAGCGGGAGGAAGTCATGAGCAGTTCTTC
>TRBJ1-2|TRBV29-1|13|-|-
CSVAVGTNYGYTF
TGCAGCGTAGCGGTGGGAACTAACTATGGCTACACCTTC
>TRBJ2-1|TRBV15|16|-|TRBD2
CATSRPTGTSYNEQFF
TGTGCCACCAGCAGACCGACCGGGACTAGCTACAATGAGCAGTTCTTC
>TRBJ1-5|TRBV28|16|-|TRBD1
CASSSWTGITPGPQHF
TGTGCCAGCAGTTCTTGGACAGGAATAACCCCGGGGCCCCAGCATTTT
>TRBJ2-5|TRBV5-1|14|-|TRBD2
CASSTAGGQETQYF
TGCGCCAGCAGCACAGCGGGGGGCCAAGAGACCCAGTACTTC
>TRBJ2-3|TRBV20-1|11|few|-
CSARYPDTQYF
TGCAGTGCTAGATACCCAGATACGCAGTATTTT
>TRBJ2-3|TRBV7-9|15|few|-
CASSLGVAGTDTQYF
TGTGCCAGCAGCTTAGGGGTAGCTGGCACAGATACGCAGTATTTT
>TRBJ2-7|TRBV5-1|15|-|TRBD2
CASSPTSGKGNEQYF
TGCGCCAGCAGCCCTACTAGCGGGAAAGGCAACGAGCAGTACTTC
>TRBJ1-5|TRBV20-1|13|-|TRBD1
CSARGQGVQPQHF
TGCAGTGCCCGGGGACAGGGAGTACAGCCCCAGCATTTT
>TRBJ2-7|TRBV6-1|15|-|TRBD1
CASSAEGQGSHEQYF
TGTGCCAGCAGTGCCGAGGGACAGGGTTCCCACGAGCAGTACTTC
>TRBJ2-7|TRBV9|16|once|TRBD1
CASSPNQGQRAYEQYF
TGTGCCAGCAGCCCAAACCAGGGACAGAGAGCCTACGAGCAGTACTTC
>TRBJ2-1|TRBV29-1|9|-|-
CSVADEQFF
TGCAGCGTTGCGGATGAGCAGTTCTTC
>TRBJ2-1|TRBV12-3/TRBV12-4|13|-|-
CASIAQDIGEQFF
TGTGCCAGCATAGCGCAGGACATAGGTGAGCAGTTCTTC
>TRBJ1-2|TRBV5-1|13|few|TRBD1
CASSVTGLYGYTF
TGCGCCAGCAGCGTGACAGGGCTCTATGGCTACACCTTC
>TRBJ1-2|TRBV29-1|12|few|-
CSVEGDPYGYTF
TGCAGCGTTGAAGGGGACCCCTATGGCTACACCTTC
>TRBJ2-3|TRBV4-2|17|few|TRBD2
CASSQEGTSWSTDTQYF
TGTGCCAGCAGCCAAGAGGGGACTAGTTGGAGCACAGATACGCAGTATTTT
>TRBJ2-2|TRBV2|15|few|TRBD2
CASTREGGYTGELFF
TGTGCCAGCACGAGGGAGGGTGGTTACACCGGGGAGCTGTTTTTT
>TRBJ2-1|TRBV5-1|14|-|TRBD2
CASSFEGGPLGQFF
TGCGCCAGCAGCTTTGAGGGAGGGCCCCTCGGGCAGTTCTTC
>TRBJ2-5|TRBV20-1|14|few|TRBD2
CSAGGLAGKETQYF
TGCAGTGCTGGCGGACTAGCGGGCAAAGAGACCCAGTACTTC
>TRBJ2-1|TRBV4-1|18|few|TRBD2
CASSQDRLAGGIGNEQFF
TGCGCCAGCAGCCAAGATCGGCTAGCGGGAGGTATTGGGAATGAGCAGTTCTTC
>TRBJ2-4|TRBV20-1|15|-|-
CFASTGPLAKNIQYF
TGCTTTGCCTCGACAGGCCCCCTAGCCAAAAACATTCAGTACTTC
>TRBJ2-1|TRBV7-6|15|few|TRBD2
CASSLRDYSLNEQFF
TGTGCCAGCAGCTTACGGGACTACTCGCTCAATGAGCAGTTCTTC
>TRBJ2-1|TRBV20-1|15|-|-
CSASRLSGSYNEQFF
TGCAGTGCTAGTCGCCTAAGCGGCTCCTACAATGAGCAGTTCTTC
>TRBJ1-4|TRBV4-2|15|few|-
CASSSRDGTNEKLFF
TGTGCCAGCAGCAGCCGGGACGGTACTAATGAAAAACTGTTTTTT
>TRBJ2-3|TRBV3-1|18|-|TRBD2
CASCVLAGAYRGTDPQYF
TGTGCCAGCTGTGTACTAGCGGGAGCATATAGAGGCACAGATCCGCAGTATTTT
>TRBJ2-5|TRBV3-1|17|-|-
CASSQDIERAVQETQYF
TGTGCCAGCAGCCAAGATATTGAGCGGGCGGTACAAGAGACCCAGTACTTC
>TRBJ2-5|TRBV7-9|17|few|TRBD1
CASSRAPTGARGETQYF
TGTGCCAGCAGCCGAGCGCCGACAGGGGCGCGAGGAGAGACCCAGTACTTC
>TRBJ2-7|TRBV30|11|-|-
CAWSLGVEQYF
TGTGCCTGGAGTTTAGGGGTCGAGCAGTACTTC